Sequencing of this TCR beta chain was carried out in a study of PD-L1 blockade in urothelial cancer. Produced via immunoSEQ multiplex PCR; TCRdb's table is partial and in-frame only. The data contain about 20,000 clones, around 90% of them singletons. This CDR3 contains 14 residues. Germline V gene sequence: CDR1 MNHEY, CDR2 SMNVEV (reference sequence). V shed 4 bases and J 10 bases; nucleotides not matched to a gene: 7. The J gene is TRBJ1-4, the V gene TRBV27, with 9 bases that match TRBD1. The origin of this receptor is a man between 50 and 59 years old with urothelial cancer. Material: PBMCs, obtained around atezolizumab (anti-PD-L1) treatment. CDR3 protein: CASSYRDRARKLFF. The CDR3 DNA sequence: TGTGCCAGCAGTTACCGGGACAGGGCCCGAAAACTGTTTTTT.